The 8 T cell receptor beta chains below come from one sample, sequenced in a study of graft-versus-host responses after intestinal transplantation. Responder cells labeled with CFSE (about 200,000) were co-plated with irradiated stimulator cells labeled with violet dye (about 200,000). The table came from immunoSEQ multiplex PCR; TCRdb's copy has only in-frame clones and leaves some out. The data hold about 23,000 clones, with about two fifths observed a single time. Source: alloreactive CD8+ T cells from a mixed lymphocyte reaction culture, taken before transplantation. As to subset: CFSE-low proliferating T cells sorted from approximately 6-day pre-transplant mixed lymphocyte reaction (GvH or HvG direction). The receptors come from a human patient who was an organ donor for intestinal transplantation.

J is TRBJ2-2 and V is TRBV11-2; 13 bases map to TRBD2. The germline gives CDR1 SGHAT, CDR2 FQNNGV. The J segment lost 2 bases and the V segment lost 4 bases, leaving 1 base of the junction unmatched. There are 16 residues in the CDR3. The CDR3, as DNA: TGTGCCAGCAGCTGGACTAGCGGGGGTAACACCGGGGAGCTGTTTTTT. Protein sequence: CASSWTSGGNTGELFF.

This chain links TRBV4-1 with TRBJ1-1; 7 nucleotides line up with TRBD1. V lost 1 base and J lost 0; bases outside the gene matches: 11. This CDR3 contains 18 residues. Per germline, CDR1 MGHRA and CDR2 YSYEKL. This CDR3 reads CASSQAPGQTLLNTEAFF. In nucleotides, the CDR3 is TGCGCCAGCAGCCAAGCCCCGGGACAGACCCTTTTGAACACTGAAGCTTTCTTT.

The CDR3 spells CVAGLAAIYNEQFF. The CDR3 DNA follows: TGTGTCGCGGGGCTAGCGGCGATATACAATGAGCAGTTCTTC. This sequence joins TRBV6-5 and TRBJ2-1, with 7 bases that match TRBD2. CDR3 length equals 14 residues. CDR1 and CDR2 from the germline V gene are MNHEY and SVGAGI.

The J gene is TRBJ1-5, the V gene TRBV5-4; a weak D match, TRBD1 (5 bases). Germline values: CDR1 SGHNT, CDR2 YYREEE (reference sequence). The V and J ends lost 4 bases and 7 bases respectively, with 12 bases between them. The CDR3 is 13 amino acids. This CDR3 reads CASSTDGGQPQHF. The CDR3 region has the DNA TGTGCCAGCAGCACGGACGGGGGACAGCCCCAGCATTTT. The full variable domain, completed using reference TRBV5-4 and TRBJ1-5, is ETGVTQSPTHLIKTRGQQVTLRCSSQSGHNTVSWYQQALGQGPQFIFQYYREEENGRGNFPPRFSGLQFPNYSSELNVNALELDDSALYLCASSTDGGQPQHFGDGTRLSIL.

This clone was detected only a few times. This sequence joins TRBV5-1 and TRBJ1-4; 8 bases are shared with TRBD1. The CDR3 covers 16 residues. Trimming removed 4 bases from V and 3 bases from J; junction bases left unmatched: 8. Germline-derived CDR1 and CDR2 are SGHRS and YFSETQ. The CDR3 region has the DNA TGCGCCAGCAGCATCGGGACAGGCGAAGCTAATGAAAAACTGTTTTTT. Translating gives CASSIGTGEANEKLFF. The variable domain in full, with the rest retrieved from reference TRBV5-1 and TRBJ1-4, is KAGVTQTPRYLIKTRGQQVTLSCSPISGHRSVSWYQQTPGQGLQFLFEYFSETQRNKGNFPGRFSGRQFSNSRSEMNVSTLELGDSALYLCASSIGTGEANEKLFFGSGTQLSVL.

This clone has just a few counts. The chain links TRBV18 to TRBJ2-7; weak D call: TRBD2 (6 bases). Trimming cost V 5 bases and J 4 bases, with 12 bases left between them. CDR3 length equals 13 residues. Germline CDR1 KGHSH, CDR2 LQKENI. The CDR3 sequence: CASSGTGTYEQYF. The CDR3 nucleotides read TGTGCCAGCTCAGGAACCGGGACTTACGAGCAGTACTTC.

The count of this clone is one. The gene calls are TRBV2 and TRBJ1-1; D gene uncertain. Germline-derived CDR1 and CDR2 are SNHLY and FYNNEI. CDR3 length: 14 residues. Trimming removed 0 bases from V and 1 base from J, with 6 bases in between. The CDR3 is CASSEARANTEAFF. CDR3 in DNA: TGTGCCAGCAGTGAAGCTCGGGCGAACACTGAAGCTTTCTTT.

This clone was recorded once. The genes are TRBV10-3 and TRBJ2-7; perhaps TRBD1 as D (6 bases). The CDR3 is 12 residues long. From germline, CDR1 is ENHRY and CDR2 SYGVKD. V shed 4 bases and J shed 5 bases, with 9 bases lying between them. In DNA form, the CDR3 reads TGTGCCATCAGTGTCCAGGGGAACGAGCAGTACTTC. Its translation: CAISVQGNEQYF.